This section outlines one T cell receptor (beta chain) sequence together with its context. What it binds is unknown. This entry comes from a study of cytomegalovirus exposure and HLA in healthy donors. 60 Vbeta and 13 Jbeta primers were used in PCR. Generated by immunoSEQ multiplex PCR, the TCRdb table keeps only in-frame clones and is missing some. The sample consists of 150,000 to 200,000 clones, about 80% of them appearing once. Each of the donors was a healthy bone marrow donor. Findings of the study overall: Among the CMV-associated chains, a few were confirmed in vitro as specific for CMV antigens. The study labeled 150 or so TCR beta chains cytomegalovirus-associated.

The length of the CDR3 is 15 residues. Germline loops: CDR1 GTSNPN, CDR2 SVGIG (reference sequence). This sequence originates from a man in his forties or fifties in good health and CMV-seropositive. Sequencing was performed on PBMCs. The J gene is TRBJ2-5, the V gene TRBV30; TRBD2 aligns across 9 bases. The J call could be wrong; TRBJ2-7 is a better fit for the DNA end. The CDR3 nucleotides read TGTGCCTGCGGACGAGGGAGTAGCGGGAGTTACGAGCAGTACTTC. Protein: CACGRGSSGSYEQYF.